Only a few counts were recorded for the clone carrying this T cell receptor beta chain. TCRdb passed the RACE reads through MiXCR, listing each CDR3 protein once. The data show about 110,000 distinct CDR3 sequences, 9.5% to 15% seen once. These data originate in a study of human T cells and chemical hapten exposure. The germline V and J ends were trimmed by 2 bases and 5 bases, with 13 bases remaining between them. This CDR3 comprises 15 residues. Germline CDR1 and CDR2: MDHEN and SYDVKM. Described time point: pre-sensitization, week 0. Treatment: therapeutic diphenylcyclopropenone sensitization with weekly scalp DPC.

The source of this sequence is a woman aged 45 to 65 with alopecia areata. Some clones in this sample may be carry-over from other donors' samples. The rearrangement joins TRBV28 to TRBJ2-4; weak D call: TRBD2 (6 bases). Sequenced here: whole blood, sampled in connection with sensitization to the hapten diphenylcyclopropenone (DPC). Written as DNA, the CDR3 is TGTGCCAGCAGTTTACCGGGGGTAGGGGAAAACATTCAGTACTTC. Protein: CASSLPGVGENIQYF.